The 27 T cell receptor beta chains reported below all come from one sample, sequenced in a study of cytomegalovirus exposure and HLA in healthy donors. Amplification used 60 Vbeta primers and 13 Jbeta primers. Data came from immunoSEQ multiplex PCR; TCRdb stores just in-frame clones and leaves some out. The sample holds roughly 120,000 clones, about four fifths seen once. The sequenced sample consisted of PBMCs. These TCRs come from a man younger than 40 in good health and CMV-seropositive.

This chain uses TRBV29-1 with TRBJ2-1; TRBD1 might be the D (7 bases). This CDR3 region has 15 residues. Trimming pared 0 bases from V and 8 bases from J, leaving 17 bases between. CDR1 and CDR2 from the germline V gene are SQVTM and ANQGSEA. For the CDR3, the DNA is TGCAGCGTTGAAGAAAATGGGCAGGGGGGCGATGAGCAGTTCTTC. Protein sequence: CSVEENGQGGDEQFF.

The J gene is TRBJ2-5, the V gene TRBV5-1; TRBD2 matches at 13 bases. The CDR3 sequence is 15 residues long. Trimming took 1 base from V and 5 from J; bases not matched to a gene: 2. CDR1 and CDR2 (germline): SGHRS, YFSETQ. The CDR3 coding sequence is TGCGCCAGCAGCTTGACTAGCGGGGGGGCGGAGACCCAGTACTTC. Its protein is CASSLTSGGAETQYF.

This chain connects TRBV2 to TRBJ1-4; 7 bases fit TRBD1. The ends lost 7 bases at V and 10 bases at J; junction bases unmatched: 12. In germline, CDR1 is SNHLY, CDR2 FYNNEI. There are 14 residues in the CDR3. The CDR3 nucleotides read TGTGCCAGCATCAAAGACAGGGACATCGGAAAACTGTTTTTT. It encodes CASIKDRDIGKLFF.

J is TRBJ1-4 and V is TRBV5-6; 9 bases match TRBD1. V shed 1 base, J shed 4 bases, and the junction held 8 bases outside the gene matches. Germline V lookup: CDR1 SGHDT, CDR2 YYEEEE. The CDR3 consists of 17 residues. CDR3 loop: CASSLWGQGGHNEKLFF. Written as DNA, the CDR3 is TGTGCCAGCAGCTTGTGGGGACAGGGCGGGCATAATGAAAAACTGTTTTTT.

This clone was counted only a few times. The rearrangement links TRBV7-8 to TRBJ2-2; 8 nucleotides align to TRBD2. Germline loops: CDR1 SGHVS, CDR2 FQNEAQ. The CDR3 has 21 residues. With V trimmed by 2 bases and J by 4 bases, 21 bases remained unmatched. CDR3 sequence: CASSLTDLAGSLYSPTGELFF. As DNA, the CDR3 is TGTGCCAGCAGCTTAACCGATTTAGCGGGATCATTGTATTCCCCCACCGGGGAGCTGTTTTTT.

The V gene is TRBV11-2, the J gene TRBJ2-3; 11 bases agree with TRBD2. The CDR3 has 14 amino acids. The germline V gene encodes CDR1 SGHAT and CDR2 FQNNGV. The V and J ends lost 7 bases and 8 bases, in that order; junction bases with no gene match: 8. The CDR3 DNA sequence: TGTGCCAGCAACGCACTAGCGGGAGTGGGTACGCAGTATTTT. This gives the protein CASNALAGVGTQYF.

V and J are TRBV11-3 and TRBJ1-3; a possible D gene is TRBD1 (5 bases). V lost 5 bases, J lost 5 bases, and 13 bases lay in between. The CDR3 contains 14 residues. Germline assignment: CDR1 SGHNT and CDR2 YENEEA. The CDR3 here is CASSPAAGRNTIYF. The CDR3 DNA reads TGTGCCAGCAGCCCAGCCGCAGGGAGAAACACCATATATTTT.

This chain joins TRBV19 and TRBJ2-4; 8 bases agree with TRBD2. The CDR3 length is 13 residues. The V gene's germline CDR1 is LNHDA and CDR2 SQIVND (reference sequence). Losses at the gene ends were 4 bases for V and 12 bases for J; bases not matched to a gene: 8. The CDR3 loop reads CASSTSGFYSQYF. In DNA, the CDR3 is TGTGCCAGTAGTACTAGCGGGTTCTACAGTCAGTACTTC.

The gene calls are TRBV19 and TRBJ2-7, with D tentatively TRBD1 (5 bases). This CDR3 comprises 13 residues. Germline V gives CDR1 LNHDA, CDR2 SQIVND (reference sequence). V was trimmed by 5 bases and J by 4 bases, leaving 12 bases between them. The CDR3 here is CASSAKQDYEQYF. CDR3 DNA sequence: TGTGCCAGTAGTGCCAAACAGGATTACGAGCAGTACTTC.

A note on this clone: At one of its ends the junction is not consistent with the germline gene, which may arise from a read error. The chain links TRBV5-1 to TRBJ2-6; tentatively, D is TRBD1 (5 bases). CDR3 length: 15 amino acids. Germline-derived CDR1 and CDR2 are SGHRS and YFSETQ. CDR3 sequence: CASSSLDSGANGLTF. DNA for the CDR3: TGCGCCAGCAGCTCTTTAGATTCTGGGGCCAACGGCCTGACTTTC.

This sequence joins TRBV10-3 and TRBJ1-1; the match to TRBD1 covers 7 bases. Germline V gene sequence: CDR1 ENHRY, CDR2 SYGVKD. The CDR3 covers 15 residues. Trimming took 0 bases from V and 5 from J; bases not matched to a gene: 6. CDR3: CAISESQGTDTEAFF. For the CDR3, the DNA is TGTGCCATCAGTGAGTCGCAGGGGACAGATACTGAAGCTTTCTTT.

The chain has TRBV9 and TRBJ2-1; TRBD1 matches 10 bases. Trimming cost V 3 bases and J 8 bases; bases outside gene matches: 11. The germline CDR1 and CDR2 sequences are SGDLS and YYNGEE. This CDR3 is 16 amino acids long. In DNA form, the CDR3 reads TGTGCCAGCAGCGCAGTCGGACAGGGGGTTCAGGATGAGCAGTTCTTC. It encodes CASSAVGQGVQDEQFF.

The chain recombines TRBV7-6 with TRBJ2-5; TRBD2 aligns across 7 bases. The tail of the sequence fits TRBJ2-7 better, so the J call may be wrong. CDR3 length: 13 residues. Per the germline V gene, CDR1 is SGHVS and CDR2 is FNYEAQ. The CDR3 here is CASSRDYLYEQYF. As DNA, the CDR3 is TGTGCCAGCAGCCGGGACTATCTCTACGAGCAGTACTTC.

This clone was counted only a few times. J is TRBJ2-6 and V is TRBV5-1; TRBD2 might be the D (5 bases). Germline V CDR1 and CDR2: SGHRS, YFSETQ. V was pared by 4 bases and J by 0 bases, with 14 bases between. The CDR3 length is 17 residues. The CDR3 coding sequence is TGCGCCAGCAGCCCCATAAACCGGGACTCTGGGGCCAACGTCCTGACTTTC. Translating it yields CASSPINRDSGANVLTF.

This chain joins TRBV7-9 and TRBJ2-7, with TRBD2 as a possible D gene (6 bases). The CDR3 loop spans 14 amino acids. Germline-derived CDR1 and CDR2 are SEHNR and FQNEAQ (reference sequence). V was cut by 3 bases and J by 2 bases, with 11 bases left in between. The CDR3 protein is CASSFGGNPYEQYF. DNA for the CDR3: TGTGCCAGCAGCTTTGGGGGGAACCCCTACGAGCAGTACTTC.

This chain joins TRBV6-1 and TRBJ2-1; 9 nucleotides align to TRBD2. CDR1 and CDR2 (germline): MNHNS, SASEGT. The CDR3 is 15 residues long. V lost 8 bases to trimming and J lost 10 bases; unmatched junction nucleotides: 15. CDR3 nucleotides: TGTGCCAGCCATGAGGAGCGCGGGAGGGCCGGCGAGCAGTTCTTC. As protein: CASHEERGRAGEQFF.

This sequence joins TRBV5-6 and TRBJ2-5; D might be TRBD2 (6 bases). V was cut by 0 bases and J by 7 bases, with 10 bases left in between. The CDR3 contains 13 residues. From germline, CDR1 is SGHDT and CDR2 YYEEEE. CDR3 region: CASSLGGGTTQYF. CDR3 sequence (DNA): TGTGCCAGCAGCTTGGGGGGCGGGACGACCCAGTACTTC.

This chain uses TRBV7-9 with TRBJ2-5, with D possibly matching TRBD1 (6 bases). The J call may be mistaken, given a closer DNA end match to TRBJ2-7. Germline V gene data show CDR1 as SEHNR and CDR2 as FQNEAQ (reference sequence). The CDR3 runs 15 residues. CDR3 coding DNA: TGTGCCAGCAGCTTAGACAGGGCCCAGTCCTACGAGCAGTACTTC. It codes for CASSLDRAQSYEQYF.

The chain recombines TRBV23-1 with TRBJ1-2, with 9 nucleotides matching TRBD1. TRBV23-1 qualifies as an ORF whose function is uncertain. The CDR3 is made up of 18 amino acids. Trimming cost V 10 bases and J 1 base; bases outside gene matches: 19. The CDR3 sequence: CATYLGRTGARGNYGYTF. CDR3 coding DNA: TGCGCCACGTATCTCGGCCGGACAGGGGCGCGGGGTAACTATGGCTACACCTTC.

The V gene is TRBV6-6, the J gene TRBJ2-7, with TRBD2 identical over 10 bases. This CDR3 spans 15 amino acids. V gave up 4 bases and J gave up 2 bases; unmatched junction bases: 5. Germline loops: CDR1 MNHNY, CDR2 SVGAGI (reference sequence). CDR3 protein: CASSLLAGSAYEQYF. In nucleotides, the CDR3 is TGTGCCAGCAGTTTACTAGCGGGGTCGGCCTACGAGCAGTACTTC.

The rearrangement joins TRBV7-2 to TRBJ2-1, with D hard to call. Between the trimmed V and J ends, which lost 3 bases and 5 bases, there was a span of 11 bases. Germline loops: CDR1 SGHTA, CDR2 FQGNSA. The length of the CDR3 is 14 residues. In nucleotides, the CDR3 is TGTGCCAGCAGCTTTTCGGCGGTTGACAATGAGCAGTTCTTC. This encodes CASSFSAVDNEQFF.

This chain uses TRBV15 with TRBJ2-3, with TRBD2 as a possible D gene (5 bases). V was trimmed by 1 base and J by 3 bases, leaving 5 bases between them. CDR1 is LNHNV, CDR2 YYDKDF, per germline (reference sequence). The CDR3 has 13 residues. The DNA of the CDR3 is TGTGCCACCAGCAGAGGAGGGACAGATACGCAGTATTTT. Protein product: CATSRGGTDTQYF.

The J gene is TRBJ2-7, the V gene TRBV6-5; a possible D gene is TRBD1 (6 bases). CDR1 and CDR2 (germline): MNHEY, SVGAGI. V dropped 2 bases and J dropped 5 bases, with 10 bases sitting between them. This CDR3 region has 13 residues. The CDR3 coding sequence is TGTGCCAGCAGTTACCCCGGACAGAACGAGCAGTACTTC. Encoded protein: CASSYPGQNEQYF.

CDR3 protein: CASSLGGAVPSRYEQYF. Here the CDR3 DNA reads TGTGCCAGCAGTTTAGGGGGGGCGGTCCCTAGCCGCTACGAGCAGTACTTC. The rearrangement links TRBV27 to TRBJ2-7, with a weak D call TRBD2 (7 bases). CDR1 and CDR2 (germline): MNHEY, SMNVEV (reference sequence). This CDR3 is built from 17 residues. Trimming cost V 2 bases and J 3 bases, with 20 bases left between them.

The CDR3 DNA reads as TGTGCTAGTGAGGGACAGCGCCCCGAGCAGTTCTTC. It specifies CASEGQRPEQFF. The chain links TRBV12-5 to TRBJ2-1, with 7 bases identical to TRBD1. The length of the CDR3 is 12 residues. Per germline, CDR1 LGHNT and CDR2 FRNRAP. Trimming removed 7 bases from V and 10 bases from J; junction bases left unmatched: 7.

V is TRBV10-3 and J is TRBJ1-1; D is unresolved. There are 14 residues in the CDR3. With 0 bases removed from V and 7 bases from J, the gap between germline ends came to 12 bases. Germline V gives CDR1 ENHRY, CDR2 SYGVKD. The CDR3 spells CAISESRFSSEAFF. CDR3 nucleotides: TGTGCCATCAGTGAGTCCCGGTTTTCTAGTGAAGCTTTCTTT.

V gene TRBV19 combines with J gene TRBJ2-3; possible D gene TRBD2, 6 bases. The V end was cut by 3 bases, the J end by 6 bases, with 16 bases between. This CDR3 is 15 amino acids long. Per germline, CDR1 LNHDA and CDR2 SQIVND (reference sequence). The CDR3, as DNA: TGTGCCAGTAGTATTTTGGCGGGATCTCCGGATACGCAGTATTTT. It yields the protein CASSILAGSPDTQYF.